Listed below are T cell receptor beta chains from one sample, sequenced in a study of T cell changes during pregnancy in multiple sclerosis. The repertoire was sequenced with immunoSEQ multiplex PCR; TCRdb's copy has only in-frame clones and lacks some. The repertoire consists of around 70,000 clones, with around 90% occurring once and the leading ten covering over 0.25%. The starting material was CD4+ T cells from peripheral blood mononuclear cells, obtained after pregnancy. These receptors originate from a female donor with multiple sclerosis, enrolled in a pregnancy study. Both conserved end residues are part of each CDR3. D genes are given only for firm matches. Clone size is shown for a subset of rows, as once, few, many or a class of expanded clone.

v_gene	abundance	j_gene	d_gene	CDR3nt	CDR3aa
TRBV19	.	TRBJ2-1	.	TGTGCCAGTAGTACCCTCCGTGAAGGGGGTTTTTCCGATGAGCAGTTCTTC	CASSTLREGGFSDEQFF
TRBV7-9	.	TRBJ2-3	.	TGTGCCAGCAGCTTAGTGAGGGTTCCAGATACGCAGTATTTT	CASSLVRVPDTQYF
TRBV9	.	TRBJ1-2	.	TGTGCCAGCAGCGTAGCGAGGGACACTTACTATGGCTACACCTTC	CASSVARDTYYGYTF
TRBV27	few	TRBJ1-1	TRBD1	TGTGCCAGCAGTATGACAGGGGCGAATGAAGCTTTCTTT	CASSMTGANEAFF
TRBV2	.	TRBJ1-1	.	TGTGCCAGCAGTGTCGACAGAGACGCTGAAGCTTTCTTT	CASSVDRDAEAFF
TRBV5-6	few	TRBJ2-5	.	TGTGCCAGCAGCCTCCGAGGGGGGGGCTTACGAGAGACCCAGTACTTC	CASSLRGGGLRETQYF
TRBV2	.	TRBJ1-4	.	TGTGCCAGCAGTGCCTTTACGGGGGATGAAAAACTGTTTTTT	CASSAFTGDEKLFF
TRBV2	.	TRBJ2-2	.	TGTGCCAGCCGCTTGGCTCCGAACACCGGGGAGCTGTTTTTT	CASRLAPNTGELFF
TRBV27	.	TRBJ2-3	.	TGTGCCAGCAGTCCTCTCGGGAGAACTAGCACAGATACGCAGTATTTT	CASSPLGRTSTDTQYF
TRBV29-1	.	TRBJ2-5	.	TGCAGCGTTGAAGATAGCGAGACCCAGTACTTC	CSVEDSETQYF
TRBV7-9	.	TRBJ1-1	.	TGTGCCAGCAGGCCTCCCGGGCCCGGGGGAGCTTTCTTT	CASRPPGPGGAFF
TRBV6-1	.	TRBJ2-2	.	TGTGCCAGCAGTGAAGTAGGAGTCTTCACCGGGGAGCTGTTTTTT	CASSEVGVFTGELFF
TRBV5-1	.	TRBJ2-1	TRBD2	TGCGCCAGCAGCTTTACTAGCGGGGGATGGAATGAGCAGTTCTTC	CASSFTSGGWNEQFF
TRBV6-1	.	TRBJ1-5	TRBD1	TGTGCCAGCAGCACGGGGACAGGGGGGAGTCAGCCCCAGCATTTT	CASSTGTGGSQPQHF
TRBV29-1	.	TRBJ2-2	TRBD2	TGCAGCGCCGGAATGGGGGGGGGTGGCGGGGAGCTGTTTTTT	CSAGMGGGGGELFF
TRBV2	.	TRBJ1-5	TRBD1	TGTGCCAGCAGTGAGGGGGGGTTCAGGACAGGGGGCGGACAGCCCCAGCATTTT	CASSEGGFRTGGGQPQHF
TRBV25-1	.	TRBJ2-2	.	TGTGCCAGCAGTGAATGGGCTACCACCGGGGAGCTGTTTTTT	CASSEWATTGELFF
TRBV6-1	.	TRBJ1-1	.	TGTGCCAGCAGAGCAACAGGGAACCCAGAAGCTTTCTTT	CASRATGNPEAFF
TRBV28	.	TRBJ1-2	.	TGTGCCAGCAGTTTCTTTAGGGTCGGTGGAGGGAACTATGGCTACACCTTC	CASSFFRVGGGNYGYTF
TRBV7-2	.	TRBJ1-5	TRBD1	TGTGCCAGCAGCGTTGGGACAGGGGGCGGCCAGCCCCAGCATTTT	CASSVGTGGGQPQHF
TRBV2	.	TRBJ2-7	TRBD1	TGTGCCAGCAGTCCCACGACAGGGGCCCACGAGCAGTACTTC	CASSPTTGAHEQYF
TRBV11-2	.	TRBJ1-1	TRBD1	TGTGCCAGCAGCTTCCCCCGGACAGGGGGTGGAGAAACTGAAGCTTTCTTT	CASSFPRTGGGETEAFF
TRBV18	.	TRBJ2-2	.	TGTGCCAGCTCTTTCTCCACCGGGGAGCTGTTTTTT	CASSFSTGELFF
TRBV7-9	.	TRBJ2-5	TRBD1	TGTGCCAGCAGCGACAGGGCCGGTGAGACCCAGTACTTC	CASSDRAGETQYF
TRBV7-6	.	TRBJ1-1	TRBD1	TGTGCCAGCGTCAACAGGGGGTATATGAACACTGAAGCTTTCTTT	CASVNRGYMNTEAFF
TRBV25-1	.	TRBJ1-6	.	TGTGCCAGCAGTGATTTGGGGAGGCCCCTCCACTTT	CASSDLGRPLHF
TRBV5-8	.	TRBJ1-5	.	TGTGCCAGCAGCTTGCGGGGGGGCGGGCAGCCCCAGCATTTT	CASSLRGGGQPQHF
TRBV15	.	TRBJ2-7	TRBD1	TGTGCCACCAGCAGAGATGGACAGGCGGGCTACGAGCAGTACTTC	CATSRDGQAGYEQYF